This TCR beta chain was identified in a study of control samples from healthy donors and cancer patients. Repertoires were generated with immunoSEQ multiplex PCR, while TCRdb's copy carries only in-frame clones and drops some. In the table there are 140,000 or so clones, about 90% of which are singletons. The sample taken for sequencing was blood. The TCR was taken from a man under 40 in good health.

As DNA, the CDR3 is TGTGCCAGCAGCTTGGCGGGGGTAGTCCAATATGGCTACACCTTC. The encoded protein is CASSLAGVVQYGYTF. This chain uses TRBV5-4 with TRBJ1-2; TRBD1 is a possible D gene (5 bases). The CDR3 totals 15 residues. Germline V gives CDR1 SGHNT, CDR2 YYREEE (reference sequence). Trimming pared 0 bases from V and 5 bases from J, leaving 14 bases between.